This entry describes one T cell receptor beta chain. This clonotype was counted between two and nine times. Its antigen specificity is not known. Qualities for individual bases were not recorded, and no much larger clone is one base off. The CDR3 has 17 amino acids, counting the end cysteine and phenylalanine. The DNA shown is the 51-base CDR3, in frame from base 1. Cut back by 3 bases and 0 bases, the V and J ends lie 14 bases apart. CDR1 and CDR2 were assigned from the germline V gene as SGHTA and FQGNSA. This record belongs to a study of T-cell memory formation after mild COVID-19 (dated by TCRdb to the early 2020s). Some background on the complete study: TCR sequence clusters from the two donors were largely donor specific. Two young, previously healthy adult volunteers, one female and one male, were included in the cohort. T-cell clones expanding and contracting after mild COVID-19 in a couple of donors were tracked by longitudinal TCRalpha and TCRbeta repertoire sequencing. Overall results and qualifications from the work: Contracting CD4+ clones were located mainly in the CM and EM memory subsets, whereas CD8+ clones were found to be enriched in EMRA. The detection of some responding clones in pre-infection memory suggests that pre-existing cross-reactive memory T cells joined the SARS-CoV-2 response. The study included only a couple of mild cases, and larger cohorts that include severe cases with pre-infection samples were judged to be necessary. Balanced CD4/CD8 phenotypes were observed for clones contracting from day 15 to 85, whereas a bias towards CD4+ was observed for a second wave of clones expanding from day 15 to 37. SARS-CoV-2 specificity of the second-wave clones peaking on day 37 was not confirmed.

These reads were obtained on an Illumina NovaSeq 6000. cDNA libraries for TCRalpha and TCRbeta were prepared by 5'RACE using constant-segment primers, with sample barcodes and unique molecular identifiers added. RNA was extracted from every sample with Trizol reagent. Libraries were amplified in two PCR steps, with a second sample barcode and Illumina TruSeq adapters added in the second step. Sequencing of libraries was performed on an Illumina NovaSeq with 2 x 150 bp paired-end reads. The paper's data handling went like this. The reads were demultiplexed and collapsed into UMI-guided consensus sequences using migec v1.2.7. With mixcr v2.1.11, UMI consensuses were aligned to TRA and TRB V and J templates and assembled into clonotypes. A clonotype was counted as expanded or contracted only if both edgeR and NoisET called the change significant, with noise models trained on biological replicates. edgeR calls used a false discovery rate-adjusted p below 0.01 and a log2 fold-change threshold of 1. PCA with hierarchical clustering of max-normalized trajectories of the 1000 most abundant clonotypes was used as exploratory dynamics analysis. Each responding clone was given a CD4 or CD8 phenotype based on the CD4+ and CD8+ repertoires, which had been sequenced separately. In TCRdb, the public reads were trimmed at Q25 with fastp and aligned with MiXCR, with productive beta chains retained. Here each entry gathers all rows of one CDR3 protein and keeps the most common genes and DNA. These V and J calls are TCRdb output, not the study's own analysis. This sample comprises tens of thousands of distinct CDR3 sequences, roughly an eighth of them detected only once. About 27% of the sample rests with the top ten.

Ficoll-Paque density gradient centrifugation was used to isolate PBMCs. The sample comprised PBMCs or a T cell subset sorted from them (not recorded which). The chain is assembled from TRBV7-2 and TRBJ2-2; TRBD2 might be the D gene, on 6 matching bases. The TCR was taken from an adult woman who had mild COVID-19 (a few samples of this study predate the infection). The sample titles of this study are shuffled in the database, so cell type and time point are left out; the donor was told from shared clones. This receptor has the CDR3 CASSLLWRDANTGELFF. The DNA sequence reads TGTGCCAGCAGCTTGCTGTGGCGGGACGCGAACACCGGGGAGCTGTTTTTT.